One sample yielded the 11 T cell receptor beta chains listed below, sequenced in a study of shared clonotypes between healthy human individuals. Clones were read by immunoSEQ multiplex PCR, and TCRdb kept only the in-frame ones, dropping some. The data hold about 510,000 clones, with approximately 95% observed a single time. Source material: naive CD4+ T cells sorted from blood. Subset described: CD45RA+ positively selected. The receptors stem from a woman aged 25 to 39 in good health.

V and J are TRBV7-9 and TRBJ2-5; TRBD1 is a possible D gene (5 bases). CDR3 length: 12 amino acids. V lost 4 bases and J 11 bases, leaving 14 bases between the germline ends. CDR1 and CDR2 (germline): SEHNR, FQNEAQ (reference sequence). The CDR3 spells CASSSSGHEQYF. The CDR3 nucleotides are TGTGCCAGCAGCTCCTCAGGGCATGAGCAGTACTTC.

The J gene is TRBJ1-1, the V gene TRBV28; weak D call: TRBD1 (6 bases). The CDR3 has 15 amino acids. V gave up 2 bases and J gave up 1 base, with 11 bases separating them. From germline, CDR1 is MDHEN and CDR2 SYDVKM. CDR3 DNA: TGTGCCAGCAGTTTACCCCAGGGGCCGAACACTGAAGCTTTCTTT. Protein product: CASSLPQGPNTEAFF.

The chain links TRBV27 to TRBJ1-5; 8 nucleotides match TRBD1. Germline V gene sequence: CDR1 MNHEY, CDR2 SMNVEV (reference sequence). This CDR3 comprises 14 residues. The V segment lost 8 bases and the J segment 2 bases; nucleotides outside the gene matches: 5. The CDR3 loop reads CASGDRGGNQPQHF. In DNA, the CDR3 is TGTGCCAGCGGCGACAGGGGCGGCAATCAGCCCCAGCATTTT.

This sequence joins TRBV27 and TRBJ2-3; a possible D gene is TRBD2 (6 bases). The V gene lost 6 bases and the J gene lost 2 bases, with 15 bases spanning the gap. From germline, CDR1 is MNHEY and CDR2 SMNVEV (reference sequence). The CDR3 is 15 amino acids. The CDR3 loop reads CASSPAWRVTDTQYF. CDR3 bases: TGTGCCAGCAGCCCCGCCTGGAGGGTCACAGATACGCAGTATTTT.

The gene calls are TRBV30 and TRBJ2-7; D gene uncertain. The CDR3 is 11 amino acids. Germline-derived CDR1 and CDR2 are GTSNPN and SVGIG (reference sequence). V was pared by 1 base and J by 2 bases, with 3 bases between. The CDR3 nucleotides are TGTGCCTGGAGTGCCACCTACGAGCAGTACTTC. It yields the protein CAWSATYEQYF.

The chain has TRBV14 and TRBJ1-1; TRBD1 is a possible D gene (5 bases). Germline values: CDR1 SGHDN, CDR2 FVKESK. CDR3 size: 15 residues. V was trimmed by 0 bases and J by 5 bases, leaving 13 bases between them. The CDR3 reads CASSQDWGVLTEAFF. CDR3 nucleotide sequence: TGTGCCAGCAGCCAAGACTGGGGGGTTTTAACTGAAGCTTTCTTT.

This clone was seen only once. The CDR3 DNA reads as TGTGCCAGCAGTTTCCGACCGGGAAATGAGCAGTTCTTC. Its protein is CASSFRPGNEQFF. The chain is built from TRBV27 and TRBJ2-1; perhaps TRBD2 as D (5 bases). V was clipped by 3 bases and J by 7 bases, with 10 bases between them. This CDR3 contains 13 residues. The germline gives CDR1 MNHEY, CDR2 SMNVEV (reference sequence).

This chain joins TRBV28 and TRBJ1-4, with 7 positions matching TRBD1. The CDR3 is 14 amino acids. Germline V gene data show CDR1 as MDHEN and CDR2 as SYDVKM. V lost 2 bases to trimming and J lost 8 bases; unmatched junction nucleotides: 5. CDR3 amino acids: CASSLDRVGEKLFF. Written as DNA, the CDR3 is TGTGCCAGCAGTTTAGACAGGGTAGGAGAAAAACTGTTTTTT.

The CDR3 is CASSWTGGANTEAFF. The DNA of the CDR3 is TGCGCCAGCAGCTGGACAGGGGGCGCAAACACTGAAGCTTTCTTT. The rearrangement uses TRBV5-1 and TRBJ1-1; 11 positions match TRBD1. The CDR3 sequence is 15 residues long. CDR1 and CDR2 (germline): SGHRS, YFSETQ. V trimming: 3 bases; J trimming: 2 bases; junction bases outside the gene matches: 3.

The chain recombines TRBV27 with TRBJ2-2; 8 bases fit TRBD1. Germline V CDR1 and CDR2: MNHEY, SMNVEV (reference sequence). With 4 bases clipped from V and 3 bases from J, the junction kept 7 bases outside the gene matches. CDR3 size: 16 residues. CDR3 nucleotide sequence: TGTGCCAGCAGTTCGGCCCAGGGGGCGCACACCGGGGAGCTGTTTTTT. This codes for CASSSAQGAHTGELFF.

The chain uses TRBV11-3 and TRBJ2-6; D is possibly TRBD2 (6 bases). Germline CDR1 reads SGHNT; CDR2 reads YENEEA. Trimming took off 6 bases at V and 0 bases at J, with 12 bases between the two ends. CDR3 length: 16 amino acids. CDR3 in amino acids: CASREGLGSGANVLTF. The CDR3 DNA reads as TGTGCCAGCAGGGAGGGGTTGGGCTCTGGGGCCAACGTCCTGACTTTC. Drawing the rest from reference TRBV11-3 and TRBJ2-6, the complete variable domain is EAGVVQSPRYKIIEKKQPVAFWCNPISGHNTLYWYLQNLGQGPELLIRYENEEAVDDSQLPKDRFSAERLKGVDSTLKIQPAELGDSAVYLCASREGLGSGANVLTFGAGSRLTVL.